This TCR beta chain was observed in a study of cytomegalovirus exposure and HLA in healthy donors. At the level of the study: The study placed less than 90% of its approximately 400 genotyped donors in the Caucasian-associated ancestry cluster.

60 Vbeta and 13 Jbeta primers were used in PCR. Method: immunoSEQ multiplex PCR; TCRdb's copy keeps in-frame clones and lacks some. The repertoire holds some 160,000 clones, 70% to 80% seen once, with more than 1.4% in the top ten. The TCR was taken from a male donor in good health and CMV-seronegative. The specimen was PBMCs.

CDR3: CASSSGGWSEKLFF. CDR3 coding DNA: TGTGCCAGCAGTTCAGGGGGTTGGAGTGAAAAACTGTTTTTT. J is TRBJ1-4 and V is TRBV2; 7 bases match TRBD1. The CDR3 runs to 14 residues. V gave up 5 bases and J gave up 7 bases; unmatched junction bases: 7. Germline V lookup: CDR1 SNHLY, CDR2 FYNNEI.